One and the same sample provided the 12 T cell receptor beta chains below, sequenced in a study of metastatic and nonmetastatic thyroid tumors. Every patient was untreated before thyroid surgery. TCRdb ran MiXCR on the PCR reads. The sample consists of about 50,000 clones, 20% to 25% of them appearing once. Sequencing was done on a sample of blood. The receptors here all came from a female donor with papillary thyroid cancer or a benign thyroid nodule (not recorded which). Some clones in this sample may be carry-over from other donors' samples.

This clone was found a few times. A single base separates this from a much larger clone, so it may be a read error. V usage is TRBV10-1 and J usage is TRBJ2-5; TRBD2 might be the D (5 bases). This CDR3 contains 13 residues. Trimming cost V 8 bases and J 12 bases, with 22 bases left between them. Germline CDR1 is WNHNN and CDR2 is SYGVQD (reference sequence). CDR3 residues: CASSQRRLYQEYF. As DNA, the CDR3 is TGCGCCAGCTCTCAGAGGAGGTTGTATCAGGAGTACTTC.

In this sample, this clone turned up many times. The DNA of the CDR3 is TGTGCCACCAGTGATTCCGGGGGTACCCCGGTCGGGGAGCTGTTTTTT. Encoded protein: CATSDSGGTPVGELFF. The gene calls are TRBV24-1 and TRBJ2-2, with D perhaps TRBD2 (6 bases). Germline loops: CDR1 KGHDR, CDR2 SFDVKD. CDR3 length: 16 amino acids. The V end lost 2 bases, the J end lost 7 bases, and 16 bases lay between the germline ends.

A remark on this clone: A much larger clonotype is one base distant, so this may be a read error. The J gene is TRBJ1-4, the V gene TRBV2; the D gene is possibly TRBD1 (6 bases). V dropped 9 bases and J dropped 4 bases, with 12 bases sitting between them. Germline V CDR1 and CDR2: SNHLY, FYNNEI. This CDR3 contains 13 residues. CDR3 region: CASFGTSNEKLFF. CDR3 DNA sequence: TGTGCCAGTTTCGGGACAAGTAATGAAAAACTGTTTTTT.

The rearrangement links TRBV6-1 to TRBJ1-3; the D gene is possibly TRBD1 (6 bases). This CDR3 contains 17 residues. Germline V CDR1 and CDR2: MNHNS, SASEGT. The CDR3 reads CDGSETVFRGIGNTIYF. The CDR3 bases are TGTGACGGCAGTGAAACCGTCTTCAGGGGTATCGGAAACACCATATATTTT.

This clone was recorded many times. The rearrangement links TRBV19 to TRBJ2-2; 8 positions agree with TRBD1. CDR1 and CDR2 from the germline V gene are LNHDA and SQIVND (reference sequence). The CDR3 spans 15 residues. The J segment lost 5 bases and the V segment lost 4 bases, leaving 6 bases of the junction unmatched. This CDR3 is CASSKDRDKTGELFF. CDR3 nucleotide sequence: TGTGCCAGTAGTAAGGACAGGGACAAAACCGGGGAGCTGTTTTTT.

Only one count was recorded for this clone. Here the CDR3 omits its conserved ending phenylalanine or tryptophan, so a read error is the likely source. The chain has TRBV10-1 and TRBJ2-1; 12 bases align to TRBD2. CDR1 and CDR2 (germline): WNHNN, SYGVQD (reference sequence). The CDR3 covers 16 residues. V lost 4 bases, J lost 9 bases, and 10 bases stayed unmatched. For the CDR3, the DNA is TGCGCCAGCAGTGGGAGGACTAGCGGGATTATCACTGAGCAGTTCATC. Protein: CASSGRTSGIITEQFI.

This clone has at least ten counts. The chain recombines TRBV6-1 with TRBJ1-3; tentatively, D is TRBD1 (6 bases). The germline gives CDR1 MNHNS, CDR2 SASEGT. V gave up 3 bases and J gave up 4 bases, with 7 bases separating them. The CDR3 consists of 13 residues. Written as DNA, the CDR3 is TGTGCCAGCAGTGAGGGGGCCGGAAACACCATATATTTT. As protein: CASSEGAGNTIYF.

In its sample, this clone ranks as medium-sized. The chain joins TRBV7-9 to TRBJ2-1; D uncertain. CDR1 SEHNR and CDR2 FQNEAQ come from the germline V gene (reference sequence). With 3 bases removed from V and 9 bases from J, the gap between germline ends came to 6 bases. The CDR3 extends over 11 amino acids. CDR3 DNA sequence: TGTGCCAGCAGCTTCCTAGGTGAGCAGTTCTTC. Translating it yields CASSFLGEQFF. Complete variable domain (other parts from reference TRBV7-9 and TRBJ2-1): DTGVSQNPRHKITKRGQNVTFRCDPISEHNRLYWYRQTLGQGPEFLTYFQNEAQLEKSRLLSDRFSAERPKGSFSTLEIQRTEQGDSAMYLCASSFLGEQFFGPGTRLTVL.

This clone has ten or more counts. This sample also contains other DNA sequences that code for the same CDR3. The genes are TRBV25-1 and TRBJ1-5; a possible D gene is TRBD1 (6 bases). Germline V gives CDR1 MGHDK, CDR2 SYGVNS. This CDR3 spans 14 amino acids. V was clipped by 5 bases and J by 5 bases, with 13 bases between them. CDR3 protein: CASSRGGWDQPQHF. The CDR3 nucleotides read TGTGCCAGCAGTCGGGGGGGCTGGGATCAGCCCCAGCATTTT.

To note about this clone: A clone one base away is much larger, so this may be a read error. The chain uses TRBV5-4 and TRBJ1-1, with 7 bases that match TRBD1. CDR1 is SGHNT, CDR2 YYREEE, per germline (reference sequence). This CDR3 contains 15 residues. V lost 4 bases, J lost 2 bases, and 8 bases stayed unmatched. The DNA for the CDR3 is TGTGCCAGCAGCCTGCGGGACAGCCGAAACACTGAAGCTTTCTTT. This codes for CASSLRDSRNTEAFF.

This clone was counted ten times or more. This sequence joins TRBV14 and TRBJ2-7, with TRBD2 as a possible D gene (6 bases). There are 16 residues in the CDR3. In germline, CDR1 is SGHDN, CDR2 FVKESK. V shed 0 bases and J shed 8 bases, with 20 bases lying between them. CDR3 nucleotide sequence: TGTGCCAGCAGCCAAGATTCCCCCACCGCCGGGAGTAAGCAGTACTTC. Protein: CASSQDSPTAGSKQYF.

Sample share makes this clone medium-sized. V gene TRBV4-1 combines with J gene TRBJ1-5; TRBD1 matches at 8 bases. CDR3 length: 15 amino acids. Trimming cost V 0 bases and J 3 bases; bases outside gene matches: 1. The germline CDR1 and CDR2 sequences are MGHRA and YSYEKL. CDR3 DNA: TGCGCCAGCAGCCAAGAGGACAGGGACAATCAGCCCCAGCATTTT. This encodes CASSQEDRDNQPQHF.